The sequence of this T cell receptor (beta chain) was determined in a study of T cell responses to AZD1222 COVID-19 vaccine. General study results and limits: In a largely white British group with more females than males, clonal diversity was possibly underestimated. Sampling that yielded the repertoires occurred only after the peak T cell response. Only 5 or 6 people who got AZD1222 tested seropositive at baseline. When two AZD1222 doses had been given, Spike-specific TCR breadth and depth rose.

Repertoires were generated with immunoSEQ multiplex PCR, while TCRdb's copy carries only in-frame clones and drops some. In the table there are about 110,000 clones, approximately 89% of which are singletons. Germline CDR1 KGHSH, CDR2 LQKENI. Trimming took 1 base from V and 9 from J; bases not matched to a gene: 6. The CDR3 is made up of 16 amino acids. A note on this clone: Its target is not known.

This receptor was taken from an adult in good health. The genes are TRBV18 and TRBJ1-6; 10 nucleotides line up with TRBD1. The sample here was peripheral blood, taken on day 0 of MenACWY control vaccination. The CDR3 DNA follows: TGTGCCAGCTCACCACGCGGACAGGGGGGTAGTTCACCCCTCCACTTT. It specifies CASSPRGQGGSSPLHF.